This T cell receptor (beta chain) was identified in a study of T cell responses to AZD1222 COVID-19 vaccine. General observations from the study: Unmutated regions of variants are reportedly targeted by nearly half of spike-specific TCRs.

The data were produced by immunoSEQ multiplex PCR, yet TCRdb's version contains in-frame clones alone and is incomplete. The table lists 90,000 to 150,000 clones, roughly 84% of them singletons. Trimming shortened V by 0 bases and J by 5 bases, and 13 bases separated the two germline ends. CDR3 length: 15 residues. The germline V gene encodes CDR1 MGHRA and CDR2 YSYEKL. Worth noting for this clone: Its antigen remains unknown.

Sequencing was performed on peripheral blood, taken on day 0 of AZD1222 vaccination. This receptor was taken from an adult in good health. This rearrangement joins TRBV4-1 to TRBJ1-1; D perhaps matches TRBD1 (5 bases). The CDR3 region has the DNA TGCGCCAGCAGCCAAGATCGGGACTTGCGGACTGAAGCTTTCTTT. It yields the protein CASSQDRDLRTEAFF.